This T cell receptor beta chain stems from a study of radiotherapy plus CTLA-4 blockade in lung cancer. Chemo-refractory metastatic non-small-cell lung cancer patients underwent focal radiation alongside CTLA-4 blockade with ipilimumab. Using immunoSEQ multiplex PCR, the repertoire was profiled, and TCRdb retains in-frame clones only, with some absent. The data hold about 14,000 clones, with 70% to 85% observed a single time. V dropped 1 base and J dropped 7; count of bases not matched to a gene: 10. Germline V gives CDR1 SGHVS, CDR2 FQNEAQ. This CDR3 region has 18 residues. The clonotype was recovered from a human donor with non-small cell lung cancer whose response to radiotherapy plus ipilimumab could not be evaluated. The V and J genes are TRBV7-8 and TRBJ2-1, with 13 bases aligning to TRBD2. Here the sequenced sample was peripheral blood, taken from a patient treated with radiotherapy plus ipilimumab. CDR3 nucleotides: TGTGCCAGCAGCTTAGTAGGACTAGCGGGGGCCCGTAGGAATGAGCAGTTCTTC. Its protein is CASSLVGLAGARRNEQFF. The full variable domain, its missing parts supplied by reference TRBV7-8 and TRBJ2-1, is GAGVSQSPRYKVAKRGQDVALRCDPISGHVSLFWYQQALGQGPEFLTYFQNEAQLDKSGLPSDRFFAERPEGSVSTLKIQRTQQEDSAVYLCASSLVGLAGARRNEQFFGPGTRLTVL.